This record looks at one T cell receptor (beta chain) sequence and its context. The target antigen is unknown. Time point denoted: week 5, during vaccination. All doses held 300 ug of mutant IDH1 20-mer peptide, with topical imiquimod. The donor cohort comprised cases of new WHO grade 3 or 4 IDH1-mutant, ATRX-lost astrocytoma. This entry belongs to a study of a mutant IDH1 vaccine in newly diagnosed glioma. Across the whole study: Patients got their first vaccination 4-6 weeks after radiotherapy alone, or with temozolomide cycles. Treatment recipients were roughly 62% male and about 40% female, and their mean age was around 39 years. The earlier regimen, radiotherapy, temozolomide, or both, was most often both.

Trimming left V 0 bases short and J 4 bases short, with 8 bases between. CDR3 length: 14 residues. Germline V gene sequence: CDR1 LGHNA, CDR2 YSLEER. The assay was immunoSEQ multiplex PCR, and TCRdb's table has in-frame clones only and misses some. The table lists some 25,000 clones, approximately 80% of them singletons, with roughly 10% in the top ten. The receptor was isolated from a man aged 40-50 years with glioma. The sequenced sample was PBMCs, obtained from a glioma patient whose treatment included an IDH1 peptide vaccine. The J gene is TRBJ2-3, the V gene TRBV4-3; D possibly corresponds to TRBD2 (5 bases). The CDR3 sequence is CASSQDSGSDTQYF. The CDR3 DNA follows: TGCGCCAGCAGCCAAGACAGCGGCTCAGATACGCAGTATTTT.